This record covers a single T cell receptor beta chain. Antigen unknown. The V gene lost 2 bases and the J gene lost 3 bases, with 11 bases spanning the gap. The CDR3 length is 15 residues. Germline V CDR1 and CDR2: SGHAT, FQDESV (reference sequence). This entry is derived from a study of T cell responses to AZD1222 COVID-19 vaccine. Study-wide results and limits: Increased Spike-specific TCR breadth and depth were observed after two AZD1222 doses. In a largely white British group with more females than males, clonal diversity was possibly underestimated. It was only six AZD1222 recipients who were seropositive at baseline.

The assay was immunoSEQ multiplex PCR, and TCRdb's table has in-frame clones only and misses some. The table has 110,000 or so clones, approximately 90% seen once. The source material was peripheral blood, sampled on day 0 of AZD1222 vaccination. The TCR originated in an adult in good health. V and J are TRBV11-1 and TRBJ2-1; D is undetermined. CDR3 DNA sequence: TGTGCCAGCAGCTTATCACACCGATTCTACAATGAGCAGTTCTTC. Translated: CASSLSHRFYNEQFF.